The TCR beta chain described here comes from a study of T cell responses to AZD1222 COVID-19 vaccine. The study's findings and limits: Baseline serostatus was positive in only six or seven AZD1222 recipients. Recipients of two AZD1222 doses showed rising Spike-specific TCR breadth and depth. Nearly half of spike-specific TCRs reportedly go after variant regions that carry no mutations. White British donors predominated, females outnumbered males, and clonal diversity was possibly underestimated.

TCRdb's table, derived via immunoSEQ multiplex PCR, lists solely in-frame clones and lacks some. The data hold 150,000 to 200,000 clones, with about 92% observed a single time. Of note for this clone: Its antigen remains unknown.

This CDR3 has 15 amino acids. Germline V gene data show CDR1 as SGHDT and CDR2 as YYEEEE. Between the trimmed V and J ends, which lost 2 bases and 2 bases, there was a span of 14 bases. Specimen: peripheral blood, collected 28 days after the second dose of the MenACWY control vaccine. The chain combines TRBV5-6 with TRBJ2-7, with D maybe TRBD2 (6 bases). The TCR sequence derives from an adult who received the MenACWY meningococcal vaccine as a control. The CDR3 nucleotides are TGTGCCAGCAGCTTCCGGGGTAGCGGAACCTACGAGCAGTACTTC. This codes for CASSFRGSGTYEQYF.